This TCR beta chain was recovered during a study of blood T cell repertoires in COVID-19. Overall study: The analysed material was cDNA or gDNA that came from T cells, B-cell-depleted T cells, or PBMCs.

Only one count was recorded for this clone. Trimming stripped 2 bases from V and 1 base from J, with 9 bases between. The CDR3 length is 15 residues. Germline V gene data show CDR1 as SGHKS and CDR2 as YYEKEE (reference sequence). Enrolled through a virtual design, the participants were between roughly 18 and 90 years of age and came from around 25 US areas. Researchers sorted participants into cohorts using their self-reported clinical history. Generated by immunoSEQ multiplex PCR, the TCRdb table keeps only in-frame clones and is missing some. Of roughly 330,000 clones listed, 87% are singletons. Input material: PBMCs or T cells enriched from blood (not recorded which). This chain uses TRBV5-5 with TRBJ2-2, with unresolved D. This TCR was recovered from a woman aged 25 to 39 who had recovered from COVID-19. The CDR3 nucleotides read TGTGCCAGCAGCTTTCCCCGCGGGAACACCGGGGAGCTGTTTTTT. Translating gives CASSFPRGNTGELFF.